Listed below are T cell receptor beta chains from one sample, sequenced in a study of early T cells in non-severe SARS-CoV-2 infection. TCRdb processed the 5' RACE reads anew with MiXCR; each CDR3 protein has one entry. In the table there are 54,000 or so distinct CDR3 sequences, roughly 5.5% of which are singletons. The material sequenced was whole blood. Receptors were obtained from an adult who was a healthcare worker with PCR-confirmed SARS-CoV-2 infection or an uninfected control (not recorded which). Both conserved end residues are part of each CDR3. Each record gives: J gene, clone size, D gene, V gene, CDR3 DNA, CDR3 protein. The D gene is left open where the match is weak. Where a row states a size, it is once, few, many or the class of an expanded clone; other rows omit it.

>TRBJ2-7|many|-|TRBV12-3/TRBV12-4
TGTGCCAGCAGTCTAGGAAGCGGCAGGGCGCGGGAGCAGTACTTC
CASSLGSGRAREQYF
>TRBJ2-1|-|-|TRBV4-2
TGTGCCAGCAGCCAACTTTCTGCGGAGCACAATGAGCAGTTCTTC
CASSQLSAEHNEQFF
>TRBJ2-6|many|-|TRBV20-1
TGCAGTGCCAGGGGCGGAACTGGGGCCAACGTCCTGACTTTC
CSARGGTGANVLTF
>TRBJ2-5|-|TRBD1|TRBV12-3/TRBV12-4
TGTGCCAGCAGTCCGGGACAGGGAGCAGAGACCCAGTACTTC
CASSPGQGAETQYF
>TRBJ1-1|few|-|TRBV12-3/TRBV12-4
TGTGCCAGCAGTTTCCAGGGGTCGGGCACTGAAGCTTTCTTT
CASSFQGSGTEAFF
>TRBJ1-4|-|-|TRBV7-8
TGTGCCAGCAGCTCCGACAGTGGGTATGAAAAACTGTTTTTT
CASSSDSGYEKLFF
>TRBJ2-1|few|-|TRBV28
TGTGCCAGCAGCCGCCCCCCGACTAGGTCCTACAATGAGCAGTTCTTC
CASSRPPTRSYNEQFF
>TRBJ1-5|many|-|TRBV30
TGTGCCTGGACCCAGAGGGGATCCAGCCAGCCCCAGCATTTT
CAWTQRGSSQPQHF
>TRBJ2-3|-|-|TRBV6-1
TGTGCCAGCAGTGAATCTCTGGGGCTGGGCACAGATACGCAGTATTTT
CASSESLGLGTDTQYF
>TRBJ1-2|-|-|TRBV6-5
TGTGCCAGCGGAAGAGATGGCTACACCTTC
CASGRDGYTF
>TRBJ2-2|-|TRBD2|TRBV7-2
TGTGCCAGCAGCACGGGACTAGCGGTCACCGGGGAGCTGTTTTTT
CASSTGLAVTGELFF
>TRBJ2-7|-|-|TRBV7-2
TGTGCCAGCAGCGTAACCTACGAGCAGTACTTC
CASSVTYEQYF
>TRBJ2-7|many|-|TRBV3-1
TGTGCCAGCAGCCAAGTGGCAGGCGCCTCCTACGAGCAGTACTTC
CASSQVAGASYEQYF
>TRBJ2-7|many|TRBD1|TRBV20-1
TGCAGTGCTAGAGGAGGGACAGGGACGTTTAACGAGCAGTACTTC
CSARGGTGTFNEQYF
>TRBJ1-4|many|-|TRBV19
TGTGCCAGTAGCGATTCTTCTGCAACTAATGAAAAACTGTTTTTT
CASSDSSATNEKLFF
>TRBJ1-2|few|TRBD1|TRBV4-3
TGCGCCAGCAGCCAAGCCCCGACAGGGGGCAGCTATGGCTACACCTTC
CASSQAPTGGSYGYTF
>TRBJ1-5|-|TRBD1|TRBV6-2/TRBV6-3
TGTGCCAGCGGGACAGGGGGCAGTCAGCCCCAGCATTTT
CASGTGGSQPQHF
>TRBJ1-5|many|TRBD1|TRBV2
TGTGCCAGCAGTGGACAGGGTAGGAAGCCCCAGCATTTT
CASSGQGRKPQHF
>TRBJ2-1|many|-|TRBV19
TGTGCCAGTAGTATTTGGGGGGTTTCGGATGAGCAGTTCTTC
CASSIWGVSDEQFF
>TRBJ2-7|few|TRBD1|TRBV6-1
TGTGCCAGCAGTGAAGGCCGGTGGTGGACAGGGATCCCCTACGAGCAGTACTTC
CASSEGRWWTGIPYEQYF
>TRBJ1-5|many|-|TRBV27
TGTGCCAGCAGTTTAAAGGACAGCAATCAGCCCCAGCATTTT
CASSLKDSNQPQHF
>TRBJ2-4|many|-|TRBV20-1
TGCAGTGGACGACAGGTCGCCAAAAACATTCAGTACTTC
CSGRQVAKNIQYF
>TRBJ2-1|many|-|TRBV7-9
TGTGCCAGCACCTTTATGGTGCGGGACGGAGCCTACAATGAGCAGTTCTTC
CASTFMVRDGAYNEQFF
>TRBJ1-3|many|-|TRBV20-1
TGCAGTGCTAGAGCATGGCAGGGCTCAGGAAACACCATATATTTT
CSARAWQGSGNTIYF
>TRBJ1-5|-|TRBD1|TRBV12-3/TRBV12-4
TGTGCCAGCAGTCGGACAGGTGCGAGCAATCAGCCCCAGCATTTT
CASSRTGASNQPQHF
>TRBJ2-5|many|-|TRBV19
TGTGCCAGTAGTATGAGCGATGAGACCCAGTACTTC
CASSMSDETQYF
>TRBJ2-2|-|TRBD1|TRBV2
TGTGCCAGCACACCGGGGGACAGGCGGGCCGGGGAGCTGTTTTTT
CASTPGDRRAGELFF
>TRBJ1-5|-|-|TRBV6-6
TGTGCCACCAGACTTTACAACCAGCCCCAGCATTTT
CATRLYNQPQHF
>TRBJ1-1|-|-|TRBV3-1
TGTGCCAGCAGCCAAGAGAGAGGGTTTGAAGCTTTCTTT
CASSQERGFEAFF
>TRBJ2-2|-|-|TRBV5-1
TGCGCCAGTGCCGACTCCCCGAACACCGGGGAGCTGTTTTTT
CASADSPNTGELFF
>TRBJ1-1|many|TRBD1|TRBV7-8
TGTGCCAGCAGCCCCCTTAAGGGGACAGTTCCGAACACTGAAGCTTTCTTT
CASSPLKGTVPNTEAFF
>TRBJ1-1|many|-|TRBV5-1
TGCGCCAGCCACATGTCGACGGGAAGAGGCACTGAAGCTTTCTTT
CASHMSTGRGTEAFF
>TRBJ2-1|many|-|TRBV10-3
TGTGCCATCAGTGAGATAAATGAGCAGTTCTTC
CAISEINEQFF
>TRBJ2-6|many|-|TRBV6-2/TRBV6-3
TGTGCCAGCAGGCCCGGATCTACCAGCTCTGGGGCCAACGTCCTGACTTTC
CASRPGSTSSGANVLTF
>TRBJ1-5|-|-|TRBV7-9
TGTGCCAGCAGCCCGACAGGCTTAATGACGCCCCAGCATTTT
CASSPTGLMTPQHF
>TRBJ2-3|many|TRBD2|TRBV6-5
TGTGCCAGCAGCCGGTCGGGACTAGGAGATACGCAGTATTTT
CASSRSGLGDTQYF
>TRBJ1-5|many|-|TRBV2
TGTGCCAGCAGTAATTCACCCCTTAACCTCAATCAGCCCCAGCATTTT
CASSNSPLNLNQPQHF
>TRBJ1-1|many|-|TRBV5-1
TGCGCCAGCAGCTTGGTTGCGACCAGCACTGAAGCTTTCTTT
CASSLVATSTEAFF
>TRBJ2-1|medium-sized|-|TRBV6-1
TGTGCCAGCAGTGAAGCACTGGGACCGGATGAGCAGTTCTTC
CASSEALGPDEQFF
>TRBJ2-1|many|-|TRBV5-4
TGTGCCAGCAGGCTTGGTATTTTAGCGGCTGAGCAGTTCTTC
CASRLGILAAEQFF
>TRBJ1-2|many|-|TRBV4-2
TGTGCCAGCAGCCAAGAAACCATGAGTGGCTACACCTTC
CASSQETMSGYTF
>TRBJ2-5|many|-|TRBV7-9
TGTGCCATCTCCCCCGGGGCCTCCGTGACCCAGTACTTC
CAISPGASVTQYF
>TRBJ2-1|many|TRBD1|TRBV12-3/TRBV12-4
TGTGCCAGCAGTTTGGGTATAAGGACAGGGGTGAACAATGAGCAGTTCTTC
CASSLGIRTGVNNEQFF
>TRBJ1-1|-|-|TRBV5-1
TGCGCCAGCAGCTTGGCCCGGGGCGCGGGGACTGAAGCTTTCTTT
CASSLARGAGTEAFF
>TRBJ2-3|medium-sized|-|TRBV6-1
TGTGCCAGCAGTGAGGCCTCAGGGCCCGATACGCAGTATTTT
CASSEASGPDTQYF
>TRBJ2-2|few|TRBD1|TRBV6-5
TGTGCCAGCAGCTTGACAGGGACCGGGGAGCTGTTTTTT
CASSLTGTGELFF
>TRBJ1-5|many|TRBD1|TRBV12-3/TRBV12-4
TGTGCCAGCAGTCGAAGGGACAGGGGTGGTCAGCCCCAGCATTTT
CASSRRDRGGQPQHF
>TRBJ2-7|many|-|TRBV25-1
TGTGCCACCAAGAGACCTGAGCTGTCCTACGAGCAGTACTTC
CATKRPELSYEQYF
>TRBJ1-1|many|-|TRBV5-1
TGCGCCAGCAGCTTGACAGGGAACACTGAAGCTTTCTTT
CASSLTGNTEAFF
>TRBJ2-3|-|-|TRBV25-1
TGTGCCAGCAGCCCCCACGGAGATACGCAGTATTTT
CASSPHGDTQYF
>TRBJ2-1|-|-|TRBV10-3
TGTGCCATCAGTGCCGCGGGGTACAATGAGCAGTTCTTC
CAISAAGYNEQFF
>TRBJ2-5|few|-|TRBV7-6
TGTGCCAGCAGCAAAAGACAGGGAGGGGAGACCCAGTACTTC
CASSKRQGGETQYF
>TRBJ1-3|many|-|TRBV7-7
TGTGCTAGCAGCCCGAGCGTTTTAGGAAACACCATATATTTT
CASSPSVLGNTIYF
>TRBJ2-2|few|-|TRBV24-1
TGTGCCACCAGTGAGACAGCACGAAACACCGGGGAGCTGTTTTTT
CATSETARNTGELFF
>TRBJ1-2|-|-|TRBV4-2
TGTGCCAGCAGCCAAGTCCAGACAGAGAGCTATGGCTACACCTTC
CASSQVQTESYGYTF
>TRBJ2-7|many|TRBD1|TRBV15
TGTGCCACCAGCAGAGATGCTGTTCGGGACAGGGAATACTACGAGCAGTACTTC
CATSRDAVRDREYYEQYF
>TRBJ2-7|few|TRBD2|TRBV20-1
TGCAGTGCCTCAACCGGGCTAGCGGGGGGAGCTTGGGAGCAGTACTTC
CSASTGLAGGAWEQYF
>TRBJ1-2|few|-|TRBV20-1
TGCAGTGCTAGAGTCGGGGATCTTTATGGCTACACCTTC
CSARVGDLYGYTF
>TRBJ1-4|many|-|TRBV20-1
TGCAGTGCTAGAGATCGGTTAGGGCAGGAACTGTTTTTT
CSARDRLGQELFF